This T cell receptor beta chain was recovered during a study of blood T cells in healthy people across ages. Sample-barcoded 5' priming and a J-beta primer mix drove a second PCR of about 6 to 12 cycles. TCRdb analysed the 5' RACE reads with MiXCR anew, one entry per CDR3 protein. The table shows 750,000 or so distinct CDR3 sequences, with 25% occurring only once. This clonotype has only a few counts. V lost 3 bases, J lost 5 bases, and 13 bases lay in between. Looked up from germline, CDR1 is SQVTM and CDR2 is ANQGSEA. CDR3 length: 13 amino acids. The same data also contributed to another study, on T cells of mothers and their children.

This chain links TRBV29-1 with TRBJ2-5; unclear D gene. This receptor was identified in a boy younger than 18 in good health. Sequencing used blood. The CDR3 DNA follows: TGCAGCGTTGAGGGCAGATTGAGGGAGACCCAGTACTTC. Protein: CSVEGRLRETQYF.